Listed below are T cell receptor beta chains from one sample, sequenced in a study of Ad26.COV2.S vaccination and SARS-CoV-2 variants. This table comes from immunoSEQ multiplex PCR, and its TCRdb copy is limited to in-frame clones, with some not included. The sample lists more than 150,000 clones, around 90% occurring once. The specimen was peripheral blood, collected after recovery from COVID-19. These receptors came from a human donor who had recovered from COVID-19. Each CDR3 is given with its conserved first and last residue. Clone size is not always given. Where it is, it says once, few, many or a class for expanded clones.

clone_size j_call v_call cdr3_aa
- TRBJ1-6 TRBV14 CASSLAQGNSPLHF
- TRBJ2-4 TRBV3-1/TRBV3-2 CASSQIRTGRLDIQYF
- TRBJ1-2 TRBV5-1 CASSLGTVANYGYTF
once TRBJ1-2 TRBV9 CASSGGAGYGYTF
- TRBJ1-1 TRBV27 CASRSLGQGNTEAFF
many TRBJ2-1 TRBV7-6 CASSSSQSGWYNEQFF
once TRBJ2-4 TRBV19 CASSIYKDGYKNIQYF
once TRBJ2-5 TRBV27 CASSLAVTGETQYF
- TRBJ2-3 TRBV7-6 CASSLAMGGVTDTQYF
few TRBJ2-1 TRBV20-1 CSARQYNEQFF
- TRBJ1-1 TRBV7-3 CASSTGGWTEAFF
- TRBJ2-5 TRBV15 CATRRDAKWETQYF
few TRBJ1-6 TRBV7-8 CASSPDRSYNSPLHF
- TRBJ2-2 TRBV7-2 CASSLGAGELFF
- TRBJ1-5 TRBV5-4 CASSSGGEINQPQHF
- TRBJ2-3 TRBV4-1 CASSPRLLDTQYF
once TRBJ1-4 TRBV5-1 CASSSGMHEKLFF
once TRBJ2-7 TRBV27 CASSLSSLAAYEQYF
- TRBJ2-1 TRBV24-1 CATSDSGTANEQFF
- TRBJ2-2 TRBV4-1 CASSPWGGLTGELFF
- TRBJ2-3 TRBV15 CATRTGGADTQYF
- TRBJ2-7 TRBV7-3 CASSPLGGYEQYF
- TRBJ1-3 TRBV10-3 CAISESLGLLSGNTIYF
once TRBJ1-2 TRBV7-9 CASSLGTGRPYYGYTF
- TRBJ1-1 TRBV12-3/TRBV12-4 CASSLRQYTEAFF
- TRBJ2-5 TRBV6-5 CASSYSAGTQETQYF
- TRBJ2-7 TRBV5-1 CASSLDQGEVYEQYF
- TRBJ2-5 TRBV20-1 CSAAFKETQYF
- TRBJ1-1 TRBV3-1/TRBV3-2 CASSRDGNEAFF
- TRBJ2-3 TRBV30 CAWRTSGSTDTQYF
- TRBJ1-1 TRBV30 CAWSVLGLNTEAFF
- TRBJ1-5 TRBV4-1 CASSQDAGQTSGQPQHF
- TRBJ1-4 TRBV7-9 CASSPGQGAVEKLFF
- TRBJ2-1 TRBV5-1 CASSLGPPPQWEQFF
- TRBJ2-2 TRBV19 CASSQNRGRSTGELFF
- TRBJ1-6 TRBV3-1/TRBV3-2 CASSQVGTSYNSPLHF
- TRBJ2-1 TRBV2 CASSEELRNEQFF
once TRBJ2-1 TRBV7-2 CASSWGGVAGVSYNEQFF
- TRBJ2-3 TRBV7-6 CASSAQRGGADTQYF